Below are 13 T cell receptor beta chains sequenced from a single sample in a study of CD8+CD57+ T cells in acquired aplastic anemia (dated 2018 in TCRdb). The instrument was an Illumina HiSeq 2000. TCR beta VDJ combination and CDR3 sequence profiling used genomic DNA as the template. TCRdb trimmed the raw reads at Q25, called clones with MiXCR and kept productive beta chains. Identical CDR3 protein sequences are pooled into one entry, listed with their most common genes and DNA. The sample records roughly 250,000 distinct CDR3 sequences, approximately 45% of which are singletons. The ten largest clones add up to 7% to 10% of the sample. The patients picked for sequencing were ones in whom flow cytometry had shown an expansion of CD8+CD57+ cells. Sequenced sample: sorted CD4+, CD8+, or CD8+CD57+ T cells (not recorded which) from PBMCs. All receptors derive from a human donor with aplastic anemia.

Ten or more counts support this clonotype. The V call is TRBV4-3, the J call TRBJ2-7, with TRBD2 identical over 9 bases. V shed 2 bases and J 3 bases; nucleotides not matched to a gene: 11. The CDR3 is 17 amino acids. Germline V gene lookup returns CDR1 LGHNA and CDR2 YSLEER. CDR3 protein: CASSQRSGGSIRYEQYF. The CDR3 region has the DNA TGCGCCAGCAGCCAACGGAGCGGGGGGTCCATTCGCTACGAGCAGTACTTC.

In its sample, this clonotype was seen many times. CDR3: CATAPRGSGELFF. CDR3 DNA sequence: TGTGCCACCGCCCCCCGCGGCTCCGGGGAGCTGTTTTTT. The chain is built from TRBV24-1 and TRBJ2-2; D unresolved. The CDR3 consists of 13 residues. Looked up from germline, CDR1 is KGHDR and CDR2 is SFDVKD. Deletions cut 9 bases from V and 6 bases from J, with 13 bases between.

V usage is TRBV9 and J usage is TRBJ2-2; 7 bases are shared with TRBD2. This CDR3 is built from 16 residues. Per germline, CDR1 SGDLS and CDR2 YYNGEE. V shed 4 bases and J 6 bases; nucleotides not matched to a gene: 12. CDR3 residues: CASSNPGRAQPGELFF. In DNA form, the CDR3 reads TGTGCCAGCAGCAACCCTGGGAGGGCGCAACCCGGGGAGCTGTTTTTT.

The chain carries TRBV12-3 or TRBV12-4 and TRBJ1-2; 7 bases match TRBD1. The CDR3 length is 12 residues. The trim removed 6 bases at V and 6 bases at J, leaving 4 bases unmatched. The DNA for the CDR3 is TGTGCCAGCAGGACAGGGTACGATGGCTACACCTTC. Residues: CASRTGYDGYTF.

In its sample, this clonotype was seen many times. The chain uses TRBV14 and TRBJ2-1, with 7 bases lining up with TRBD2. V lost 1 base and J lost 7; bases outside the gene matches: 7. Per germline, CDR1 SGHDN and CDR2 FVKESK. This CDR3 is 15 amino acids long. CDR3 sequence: CASSQAREVWNEQFF. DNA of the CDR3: TGTGCCAGCAGCCAAGCCCGGGAGGTTTGGAATGAGCAGTTCTTC.

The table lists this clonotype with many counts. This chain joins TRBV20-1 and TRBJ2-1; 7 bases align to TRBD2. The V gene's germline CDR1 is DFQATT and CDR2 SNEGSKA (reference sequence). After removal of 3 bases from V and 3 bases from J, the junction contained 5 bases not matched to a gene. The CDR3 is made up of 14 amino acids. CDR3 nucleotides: TGCAGTGCTAGGGCTGAGCGGGACTACAATGAGCAGTTCTTC. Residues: CSARAERDYNEQFF.

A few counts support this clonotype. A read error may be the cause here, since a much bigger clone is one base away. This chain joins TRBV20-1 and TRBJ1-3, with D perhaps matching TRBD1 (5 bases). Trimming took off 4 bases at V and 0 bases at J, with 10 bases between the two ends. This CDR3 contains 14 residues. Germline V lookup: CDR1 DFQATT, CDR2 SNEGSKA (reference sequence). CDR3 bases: TGCAGTGCTACGGGCAGGGACTCTGGAAACACCATATATTTT. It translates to CSATGRDSGNTIYF.

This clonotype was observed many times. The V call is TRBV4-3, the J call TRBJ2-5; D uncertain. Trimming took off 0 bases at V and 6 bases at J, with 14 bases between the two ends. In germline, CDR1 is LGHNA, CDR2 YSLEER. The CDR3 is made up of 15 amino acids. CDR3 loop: CASSQDIVGLKTQYF. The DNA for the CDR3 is TGCGCCAGCAGCCAAGATATTGTGGGGTTGAAGACCCAGTACTTC.

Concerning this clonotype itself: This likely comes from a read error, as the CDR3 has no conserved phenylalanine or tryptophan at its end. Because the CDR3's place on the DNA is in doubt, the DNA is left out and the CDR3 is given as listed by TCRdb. CDR3 loop: CASSDNGREPNTGEPFL. This chain connects TRBV9 to TRBJ2-2; the table gives TRBD2 as D, unverified against the DNA. The CDR3 has 17 amino acids, counting both end residues. CDR1 SGDLS and CDR2 YYNGEE come from the germline V gene.

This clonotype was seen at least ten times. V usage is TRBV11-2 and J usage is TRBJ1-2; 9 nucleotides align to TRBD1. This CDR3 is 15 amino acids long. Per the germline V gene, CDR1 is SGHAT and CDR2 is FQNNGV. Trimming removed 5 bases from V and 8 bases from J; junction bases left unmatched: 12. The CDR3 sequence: CASSLGTGPLEGYTF. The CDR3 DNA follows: TGTGCCAGCAGCCTGGGGACAGGGCCTTTGGAAGGCTACACCTTC.

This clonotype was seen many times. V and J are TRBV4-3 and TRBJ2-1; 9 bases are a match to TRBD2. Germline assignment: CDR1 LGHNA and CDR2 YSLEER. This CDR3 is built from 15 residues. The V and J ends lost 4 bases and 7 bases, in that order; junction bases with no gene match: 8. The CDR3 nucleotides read TGCGCCAGCAGCCTAACTGGTCTAGCGGGAAATGAGCAGTTCTTC. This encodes CASSLTGLAGNEQFF.

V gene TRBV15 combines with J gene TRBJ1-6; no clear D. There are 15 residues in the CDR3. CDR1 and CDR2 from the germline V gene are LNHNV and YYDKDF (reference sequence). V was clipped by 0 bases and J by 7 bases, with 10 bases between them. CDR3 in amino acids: CATSRDWPQNSPLHF. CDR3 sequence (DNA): TGTGCCACCAGCAGAGATTGGCCTCAAAATTCACCCCTCCACTTT.

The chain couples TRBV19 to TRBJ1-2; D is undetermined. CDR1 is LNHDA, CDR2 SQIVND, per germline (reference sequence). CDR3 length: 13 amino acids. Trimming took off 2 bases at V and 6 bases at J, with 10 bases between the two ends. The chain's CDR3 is CASSISFSDGYTF. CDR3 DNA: TGTGCCAGTAGTATATCGTTTTCGGATGGCTACACCTTC.